A selection of T cell receptor beta chains follows, all from one sample in a study of post-analysis software for immune sequencing data. TCRdb re-analysed the PCR reads in MiXCR, keeping a single row per CDR3 protein. The table records around 500,000 distinct CDR3 sequences, about a third of them present only once. The sample comprised blood. All receptors derive from a girl aged 2 to 17 with multiple sclerosis. Both conserved end residues are part of each CDR3. A D gene is named only where the DNA matches it firmly. Some rows have no size entry. The others give once, few or many, or a class for an expanded clone.

d_call	clone_size	v_call	j_call	cdr3_nt	cdr3_aa
TRBD1	.	TRBV5-1	TRBJ1-4	TGCGCCAGCAGCCCCCAAGGACAGGGGCGTGAAAAACTGTTTTTT	CASSPQGQGREKLFF
.	.	TRBV20-1	TRBJ2-5	TGCAGTGCCCTGGGAATAACTTCAGAGACCCAGTACTTC	CSALGITSETQYF
.	.	TRBV7-2	TRBJ1-5	TGTGCCAGCAGCTCCCGGAGCGGGATCGGTCAGCCCCAGCATTTT	CASSSRSGIGQPQHF
.	.	TRBV12-5	TRBJ2-7	TGTGCTAGTACCTATTTCCAGGGGGGCTACGAGCAGTACTTC	CASTYFQGGYEQYF
TRBD1	.	TRBV29-1	TRBJ1-1	TGCAGCGTTGGACCGGGACAGGGGATAGAAGCTTTCTTT	CSVGPGQGIEAFF
.	few	TRBV7-2	TRBJ2-1	TGTGCCAGCAGCCGCCGAGGAGGGGTATCATTGGCAGGTGAGCAGTTCTTC	CASSRRGGVSLAGEQFF
.	.	TRBV12-3/TRBV12-4	TRBJ1-1	TGTGCCAGCAGCCCCCCGGGGGGAGGGACTGAAGCTTTCTTT	CASSPPGGGTEAFF
.	.	TRBV9	TRBJ2-3	TGTGCCAGCAGCGCGAGCGGGCGCACAGATACGCAGTATTTT	CASSASGRTDTQYF
TRBD2	.	TRBV5-1	TRBJ2-3	TGCGCCAGCAGAAGGGAGATAGCGGGGGCGACAAGAGATACGCAGTATTTT	CASRREIAGATRDTQYF
.	.	TRBV7-9	TRBJ1-1	TGTGCCAGCAGCTCCTCGGGTCCTGAAGCTTTCTTT	CASSSSGPEAFF
TRBD2	.	TRBV20-1	TRBJ2-3	TGCAGTGCTTCTCCTCCCGCTGGGAGCGGGGAAATAGATACGCAGTATTTT	CSASPPAGSGEIDTQYF
.	few	TRBV11-2	TRBJ2-1	TGTGCCAGCAGCTTAGGCGGGACCCAGGGCGGTGAGCAGTTCTTC	CASSLGGTQGGEQFF
TRBD1	.	TRBV20-1	TRBJ1-5	TGCAGTGCCGGCGACCCCCTCGGACAGGGGAGCAATCAGCCCCAGCATTTT	CSAGDPLGQGSNQPQHF
TRBD1	.	TRBV5-1	TRBJ2-3	TGCGCCAGCAGCTCGGCCCCGGGGACAGGGGGCGCAGATACGCAGTATTTT	CASSSAPGTGGADTQYF
TRBD1	.	TRBV18	TRBJ2-5	TGTGCCAGCTCACCTACCGGGACAGGGGGCGCCGAGACCCAGTACTTC	CASSPTGTGGAETQYF
TRBD1	few	TRBV12-5	TRBJ2-1	TGTGCTAGCGGACAGGGGGCCCATGAGCAGTTCTTC	CASGQGAHEQFF
.	.	TRBV7-9	TRBJ1-6	TGTGCCAGCAGCTTAGCTGGTTCACCCCTCCACTTT	CASSLAGSPLHF
.	few	TRBV20-1	TRBJ2-3	TGCAGTGCAATCCTCCCTGCAGATACGCAGTATTTT	CSAILPADTQYF
TRBD1	.	TRBV12-3/TRBV12-4	TRBJ1-2	TGTGCCAGCAACGCAGCAGGGGGAAACTATGGCTACACCTTC	CASNAAGGNYGYTF
.	many	TRBV10-2	TRBJ2-1	TGCGCCAGCAGTTTTGGGGTTGTCAGCATTGAGCAGTTCTTC	CASSFGVVSIEQFF
.	.	TRBV6-6	TRBJ2-3	TGTGCCAGCAGTTACCCCACGGTCGACACAGATACGCAGTATTTT	CASSYPTVDTDTQYF
TRBD1	few	TRBV11-2	TRBJ2-5	TGTGCCAGCAGCTTAGCGGATTACCAGACAGGGAAGTGGGAGACCCAGTACTTC	CASSLADYQTGKWETQYF
.	few	TRBV6-5	TRBJ2-1	TGTGCCAGCAGTCCCCGGGACTTAAAGAATGAGCAGTTCTTC	CASSPRDLKNEQFF
.	.	TRBV20-1	TRBJ2-5	TGCAGTGCGAGCCCCCACGGGGAGATCCAAGAGACCCAGTACTTC	CSASPHGEIQETQYF
TRBD1	.	TRBV7-2	TRBJ2-1	TGTGCCAGCAGATCTCAGACAGGGGTCCTCTCCTACAATGAGCAGTTCTTC	CASRSQTGVLSYNEQFF
.	.	TRBV5-1	TRBJ1-2	TGCGCCAGCAGGGGGGCGAATGGCTACACCTTC	CASRGANGYTF
.	.	TRBV20-1	TRBJ2-4	TGCAGTGCGGAGGGACAGCGGGACATTCAGTACTTC	CSAEGQRDIQYF
.	.	TRBV28	TRBJ1-6	TGTGCCAGCAGTTTAACCCGAGGTCGGGGGAGCTCCTATAATTCACCCCTCCACTTT	CASSLTRGRGSSYNSPLHF
.	few	TRBV29-1	TRBJ1-5	TGCAGCGTTGAACTGCAGAAGAATCAGCCCCAGCATTTT	CSVELQKNQPQHF
TRBD2	many	TRBV7-3	TRBJ2-1	TGTGCCAGCAGCTTAAGTCGGGGGGGGCATAATGAGCAGTTCTTC	CASSLSRGGHNEQFF
.	.	TRBV3-1	TRBJ2-7	TGTGCCAGCAGCCTAATAGGGACGGCCTACGAGCAGTACTTC	CASSLIGTAYEQYF
.	.	TRBV10-3	TRBJ1-5	TGTGCCATCAGTGAAGGACTCTGTAGCAATCAGCCCCAGCATTTT	CAISEGLCSNQPQHF
TRBD2	few	TRBV5-1	TRBJ2-5	TGCGCCAGCAGCTTGGGGGAGGGAAGGTCTGAGCAGTACTTC	CASSLGEGRSEQYF
.	.	TRBV6-4	TRBJ2-3	TGTGCTAGCAGTGTTGGCCTAGGGTCCACAGATACGCAGTATTTT	CASSVGLGSTDTQYF
.	few	TRBV10-2	TRBJ1-6	TGCGCCAGCAGTGAGGGGCGTCTCCCAAGGTCACCCCTCCACTTT	CASSEGRLPRSPLHF
.	.	TRBV6-2/TRBV6-3	TRBJ1-1	TGTGCCAGCAGTTACGTGGGTAGGAACACTGAAGCTTTCTTT	CASSYVGRNTEAFF
.	.	TRBV29-1	TRBJ1-1	TGCAGCGTGTGTCAGCTAAACACTCAAGCTTTCTTT	CSVCQLNTQAFF
.	.	TRBV6-5	TRBJ2-5	TGTGCCAGCAGTTCCCCTGCGTCTCTGGCCCAGTACTTC	CASSSPASLAQYF
TRBD1	few	TRBV6-5	TRBJ1-2	TGTGCCAGCAGTTCCACCGGGACAGGGTCCTATGGCTACACCTTC	CASSSTGTGSYGYTF
.	few	TRBV7-3	TRBJ1-1	TGTGCCAGCAGCTCAAAAGGGGGGATGCAAGCTTTCTTT	CASSSKGGMQAFF
.	many	TRBV7-3	TRBJ2-3	TGTGCCAGCAGCCTATCCGGGTCTCGCACAGATACGCAGTATTTT	CASSLSGSRTDTQYF
.	.	TRBV14	TRBJ2-1	TGTGCCAGCAGCCAAGATCTGGGGGCGCATAGTGAGCAGTTCTTC	CASSQDLGAHSEQFF
.	.	TRBV5-1	TRBJ1-1	TGCGCCAGCAAGGAGTTTCGGATGAACACTGAAGCTTTCTTT	CASKEFRMNTEAFF
.	.	TRBV20-1	TRBJ2-7	TGCAGTGCTAGAGAGAGGGGGGACTGGCACGAGCAGTACTTC	CSARERGDWHEQYF
TRBD1	once	TRBV6-5	TRBJ2-3	TGTGCCAGCAGCCCCGACAGGGGGCGAGATGCGCAGTATTTT	CASSPDRGRDAQYF
.	.	TRBV28	TRBJ2-5	TGTGCCAGCAGTTTAGGGGCAGGATCATGGCCACAAGAGACCCAGTACTTC	CASSLGAGSWPQETQYF
TRBD2	.	TRBV5-6	TRBJ2-5	TGTGCCAGCAGCTTCCTTGGGGGACTAGCGGGGCGAGAGACCCAGTACTTC	CASSFLGGLAGRETQYF
TRBD2	many	TRBV5-5	TRBJ2-5	TGTGCCAGCAGCAGGACTAGCCAGGAGACCCAGTACTTC	CASSRTSQETQYF